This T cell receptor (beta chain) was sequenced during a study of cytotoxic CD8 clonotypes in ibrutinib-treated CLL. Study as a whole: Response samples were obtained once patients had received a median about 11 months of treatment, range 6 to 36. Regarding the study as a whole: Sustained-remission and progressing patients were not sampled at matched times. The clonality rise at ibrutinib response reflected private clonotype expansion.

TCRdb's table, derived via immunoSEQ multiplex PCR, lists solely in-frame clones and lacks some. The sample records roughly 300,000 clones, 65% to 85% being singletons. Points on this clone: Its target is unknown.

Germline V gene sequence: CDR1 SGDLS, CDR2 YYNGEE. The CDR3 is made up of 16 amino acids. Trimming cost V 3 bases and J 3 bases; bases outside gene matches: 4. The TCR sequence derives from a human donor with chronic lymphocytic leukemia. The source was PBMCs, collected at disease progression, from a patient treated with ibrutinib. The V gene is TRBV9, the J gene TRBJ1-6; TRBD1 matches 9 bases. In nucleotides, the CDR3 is TGTGCCAGCAGCGGGCCGGGACAGGGCTATAATTCACCCCTCCACTTT. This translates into CASSGPGQGYNSPLHF.